This TCR beta chain was profiled in a study of cytomegalovirus exposure and HLA in healthy donors. This clone was picked up one time. There are 17 residues in the CDR3. Germline V gives CDR1 SGHNT, CDR2 YYREEE (reference sequence). Germline trimming cut 4 bases from V and 2 bases from J; bases unmatched to any gene: 5. PCR involved 60 Vbeta and 13 Jbeta primers. Source study methods: Approximately 12 million of 70 million to 80 million unique TCR beta chains were shared, per a later count. Profiled with immunoSEQ multiplex PCR; TCRdb holds only in-frame clones, not every one. V, J and clone size were drawn from that table, and D and trimming were deduced from the DNA. The sample contains some 180,000 clones, approximately 80% of which appear only once.

This chain joins TRBV5-4 and TRBJ2-5, with 16 bases identical to TRBD2. The sample consisted of PBMCs. The source is a woman aged 25 to 39 in good health and CMV-seropositive. The CDR3 sequence is CASSKGLAGGLQETQYF. Here the CDR3 DNA reads TGTGCCAGCAGCAAGGGACTAGCGGGAGGGCTTCAAGAGACCCAGTACTTC.